The present T cell receptor (beta chain) was sequenced within a study of T cell repertoires in cytomegalovirus infection. The overall study: Carrying CMV and the relevant HLA type showed in public TCR beta signatures.

The germline gives CDR1 MDHEN, CDR2 SYDVKM. There are 13 residues in the CDR3. The V end was cut by 7 bases, the J end by 1 base, with 10 bases between. General study results and limits: HLA-C-restricted CMV clonotypes gave the most frequent clonotype in two of eight donors.

Details on this clonotype: Antigen: not known.

TCRdb recomputed calls from the reads with MiXCR, one row per CDR3 protein. The data contain around 430,000 distinct CDR3 sequences, about 39% of them singletons. This TCR was recovered from a human donor in good health (CMV status not recorded). Some clones in this sample may be carry-over from other donors' samples. The J gene is TRBJ2-5, the V gene TRBV28; D unclear. This material consisted of cultured PBMCs, taken from culture after CMV antigen stimulation. The chain's CDR3 is CASNYALQETQYF. The DNA of the CDR3 is TGTGCCAGCAATTACGCCCTCCAAGAGACCCAGTACTTC.